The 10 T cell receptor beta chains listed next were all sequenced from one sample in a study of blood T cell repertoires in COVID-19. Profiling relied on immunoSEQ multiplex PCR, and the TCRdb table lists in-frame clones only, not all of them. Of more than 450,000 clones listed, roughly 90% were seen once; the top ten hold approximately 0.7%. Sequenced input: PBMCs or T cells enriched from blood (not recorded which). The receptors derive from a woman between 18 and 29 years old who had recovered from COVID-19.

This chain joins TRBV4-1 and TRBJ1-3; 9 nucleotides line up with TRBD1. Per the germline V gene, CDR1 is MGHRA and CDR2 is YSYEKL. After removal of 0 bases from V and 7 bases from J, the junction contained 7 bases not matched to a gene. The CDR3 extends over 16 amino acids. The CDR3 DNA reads TGCGCCAGCAGCCAAGATGAACCGACAGGGGGGAACACCATATATTTT. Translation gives CASSQDEPTGGNTIYF.

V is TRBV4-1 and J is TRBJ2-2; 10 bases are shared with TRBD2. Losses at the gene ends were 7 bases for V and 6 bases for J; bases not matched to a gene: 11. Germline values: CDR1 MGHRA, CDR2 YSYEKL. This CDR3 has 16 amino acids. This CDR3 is CASTPHPSGGAGELFF. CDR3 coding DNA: TGCGCCAGCACGCCACATCCTAGCGGGGGCGCCGGGGAGCTGTTTTTT.

The CDR3: CASSPPGRSSGNTIYF. The DNA of the CDR3 is TGTGCCAGCTCACCACCGGGGCGGAGCTCTGGAAACACCATATATTTT. This rearrangement joins TRBV18 to TRBJ1-3; D perhaps matches TRBD1 (5 bases). Trimming took 0 bases from V and 0 from J, leaving 9 bases between them. In germline, CDR1 is KGHSH, CDR2 LQKENI. There are 16 residues in the CDR3.

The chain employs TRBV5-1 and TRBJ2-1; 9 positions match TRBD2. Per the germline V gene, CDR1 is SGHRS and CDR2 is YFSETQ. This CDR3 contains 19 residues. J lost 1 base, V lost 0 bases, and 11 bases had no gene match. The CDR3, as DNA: TGCGCCAGCAGCTTGGTGGGGATAAGCGGGGGGCTATCCTACAATGAGCAGTTCTTC. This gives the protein CASSLVGISGGLSYNEQFF. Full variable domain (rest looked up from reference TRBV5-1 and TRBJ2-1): KAGVTQTPRYLIKTRGQQVTLSCSPISGHRSVSWYQQTPGQGLQFLFEYFSETQRNKGNFPGRFSGRQFSNSRSEMNVSTLELGDSALYLCASSLVGISGGLSYNEQFFGPGTRLTVL.

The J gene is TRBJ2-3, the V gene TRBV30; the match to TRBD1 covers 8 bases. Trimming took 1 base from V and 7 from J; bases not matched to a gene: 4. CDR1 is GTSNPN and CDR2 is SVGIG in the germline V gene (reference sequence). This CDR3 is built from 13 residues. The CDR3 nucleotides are TGTGCCTGGAGTGATAGACAGGGGTATACGCAGTATTTT. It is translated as CAWSDRQGYTQYF. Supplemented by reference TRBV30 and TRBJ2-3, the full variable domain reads SQTIHQWPATLVQPVGSPLSLECTVEGTSNPNLYWYRQAAGRGLQLLFYSVGIGQISSEVPQNLSASRPQDRQFILSSKKLLLSDSGFYLCAWSDRQGYTQYFGPGTRLTVL.

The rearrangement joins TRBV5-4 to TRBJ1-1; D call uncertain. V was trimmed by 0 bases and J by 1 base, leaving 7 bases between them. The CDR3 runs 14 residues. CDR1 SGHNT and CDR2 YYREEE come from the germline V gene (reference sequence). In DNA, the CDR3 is TGTGCCAGCAGCTTGGGCCGGGGGAACACTGAAGCTTTCTTT. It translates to CASSLGRGNTEAFF.

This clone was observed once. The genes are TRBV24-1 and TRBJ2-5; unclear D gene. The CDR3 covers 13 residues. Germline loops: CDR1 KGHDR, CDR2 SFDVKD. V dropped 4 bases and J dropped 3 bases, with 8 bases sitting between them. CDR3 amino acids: CATSEAPEETQYF. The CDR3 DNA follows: TGTGCCACCAGTGAAGCCCCTGAAGAGACCCAGTACTTC.

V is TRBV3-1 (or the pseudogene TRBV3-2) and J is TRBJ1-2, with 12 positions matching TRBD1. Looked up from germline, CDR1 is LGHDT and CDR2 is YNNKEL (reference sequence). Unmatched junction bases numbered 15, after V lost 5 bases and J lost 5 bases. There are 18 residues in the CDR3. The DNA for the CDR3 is TGTGCCAGCAGCTACCGAACCGGGACAGGGGGCTTCAGTTATGGCTACACCTTC. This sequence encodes CASSYRTGTGGFSYGYTF.

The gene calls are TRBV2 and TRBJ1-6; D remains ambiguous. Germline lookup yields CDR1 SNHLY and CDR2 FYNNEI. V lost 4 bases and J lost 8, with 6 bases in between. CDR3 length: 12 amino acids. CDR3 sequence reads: CASSVSDSPLHF. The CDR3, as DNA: TGTGCCAGCAGTGTGTCAGATTCACCCCTCCACTTT.

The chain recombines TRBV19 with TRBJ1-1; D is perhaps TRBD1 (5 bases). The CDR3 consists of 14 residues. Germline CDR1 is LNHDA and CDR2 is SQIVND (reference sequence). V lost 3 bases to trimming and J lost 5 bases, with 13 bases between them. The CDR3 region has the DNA TGTGCCAGTAGTATCCTCAGGGAGGGGACTGAAGCTTTCTTT. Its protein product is CASSILREGTEAFF.